This record looks at one TCR beta chain sequence and its context. Antigen: not known. Reverse transcription of 0.5 to 1 ug RNA was carried out with random hexamers. It was immunoSEQ multiplex PCR that amplified TCR beta CDR3 across 54 Vbeta and 13 Jbeta. In TCRdb, the immunoSEQ multiplex PCR reads were re-called with MiXCR into one record per CDR3 protein. The data show 210,000 or so distinct CDR3 sequences, with 94% seen just once and over 0.15% held by the top ten. From germline, CDR1 is GTSNPN and CDR2 SVGIG (reference sequence). The CDR3 contains 13 residues. Unmatched junction bases numbered 2, after V lost 0 bases and J lost 4 bases. These data originate in a study of CD8 T cells in Susac syndrome. Looking at the study overall: Patients with Susac syndrome were therapy-naive, on corticosteroids, or on intravenous immunoglobulin alone at blood draw.

Findings of the study overall: It was acknowledged in the study that the number of individuals who were included in its TCR sequencing and HLA analysis was relatively small.

The CD8+ and CD4+ T cells were isolated magnetically using a negative isolation approach, whereas the TEMRA cells were enriched by FACS. This clonotype was sampled from a human donor with Susac syndrome. The rearrangement joins TRBV30 to TRBJ1-2, with TRBD1 matching over 7 bases. The sample comprised CD4+ T cells from PBMCs. In nucleotides, the CDR3 is TGTGCCTGGAGTGTCAACAGGGGCTATGGCTACACCTTC. Protein: CAWSVNRGYGYTF.